These T cell receptor beta chains were read from a single sample in a study of OX40 agonist ivuxolimab in advanced cancers. Assay used: immunoSEQ multiplex PCR; TCRdb lists only in-frame clones, some missing. The sample shows tens of thousands of clones, approximately 84% of them seen only once. The sequenced sample was CD4+ or CD8+ T cells sorted from blood, obtained in a trial of the OX40 agonist ivuxolimab. The source is an adult with an advanced solid tumor such as melanoma, head and neck, liver or kidney cancer. CDR3s include the opening cysteine and the closing phenylalanine or tryptophan. A D gene is named only where the DNA matches it firmly. Rows may omit the clone size; those that give it use once, few, many or a size class.

clone size,D gene,J gene,V gene,CDR3 protein,CDR3 DNA
.,.,TRBJ2-5,TRBV30,CACPKGGTQETQYF,TGTGCCTGCCCTAAAGGAGGGACCCAAGAGACCCAGTACTTC
.,TRBD2,TRBJ2-7,TRBV7-2,CASSLDGVPGGWYEQYF,TGTGCCAGCAGCTTAGACGGGGTGCCGGGAGGGTGGTACGAGCAGTACTTC
.,.,TRBJ2-7,TRBV7-9,CASSLVPGNEQYF,TGTGCCAGCAGCTTAGTGCCGGGAAACGAGCAGTACTTC
.,.,TRBJ2-1,TRBV21-1,CANKLNTSGRANEQFF,TGTGCCAACAAACTAAATACTAGCGGGAGGGCCAATGAGCAGTTCTTC
.,.,TRBJ2-1,TRBV4-2,CASSQKAGRTDNEQFF,TGTGCCAGCAGCCAGAAGGCCGGGAGAACGGATAATGAGCAGTTCTTC
.,.,TRBJ1-5,TRBV16,CASSPLGADGQPQHF,TGTGCCAGCAGCCCCTTGGGGGCGGATGGTCAGCCCCAGCATTTT
.,TRBD2,TRBJ2-4,TRBV11-3,CASSPGQREYDIQYF,TGTGCCAGCAGCCCCGGCCAGCGGGAGTACGACATTCAGTACTTC
.,TRBD1,TRBJ1-4,TRBV6-6,CASSYPDRAGEKLFF,TGTGCCAGCAGTTACCCCGACAGGGCGGGTGAAAAACTGTTTTTT
.,TRBD1,TRBJ1-5,TRBV7-9,CASSLTDRGNQPQHF,TGTGCCAGCAGCTTAACTGACAGGGGCAATCAGCCCCAGCATTTT
medium-sized,.,TRBJ2-7,TRBV5-1,CASSLAASYEQYF,TGCGCCAGCAGCTTGGCGGCGTCCTACGAGCAGTACTTC
few,.,TRBJ2-7,TRBV7-8,CASSLPAVAGLPLPYEQYF,TGTGCCAGCAGCTTACCGGCGGTTGCGGGCCTTCCATTACCCTACGAGCAGTACTTC
.,TRBD2,TRBJ2-3,TRBV2,CASISGGSTDTQYF,TGTGCCAGCATTAGCGGGGGAAGCACAGATACGCAGTATTTT
.,.,TRBJ2-3,TRBV6-5,CASSSDLASTDTQYF,TGTGCCAGCAGTTCCGATTTGGCTAGCACAGATACGCAGTATTTT
.,TRBD2,TRBJ2-1,TRBV27,CASSPMTSGRGNEQFF,TGTGCCAGCAGTCCTATGACTAGCGGGAGGGGCAATGAGCAGTTCTTC
.,.,TRBJ2-7,TRBV28,CASSETVMYEQYF,TGTGCCAGCAGTGAAACGGTGATGTACGAGCAGTACTTC
.,.,TRBJ2-2,TRBV19,CASSIGLGSSNTGELFF,TGTGCCAGTAGTATAGGTTTGGGCAGCTCGAACACCGGGGAGCTGTTTTTT
.,TRBD1,TRBJ2-3,TRBV27,CASSSQGVLPDTQYF,TGTGCCAGCAGTTCCCAGGGGGTGCTCCCAGATACGCAGTATTTT
.,.,TRBJ2-1,TRBV14,CASSWRSSYNEQFF,TGTGCCAGCAGCTGGCGGAGCTCCTACAATGAGCAGTTCTTC
.,.,TRBJ2-6,TRBV14,CASSGLSGANVLTF,TGTGCCAGCAGCGGGTTATCTGGGGCCAACGTCCTGACTTTC
medium-sized,.,TRBJ1-2,TRBV6-1,CASSESTGYGYTF,TGTGCCAGCAGTGAATCTACCGGCTATGGCTACACCTTC
.,.,TRBJ2-7,TRBV11-2,CASSFRQRDTYEQYF,TGTGCCAGCAGCTTCAGACAGCGGGACACCTACGAGCAGTACTTC
.,TRBD1,TRBJ2-7,TRBV14,CASSSLGTGDLEQYF,TGTGCCAGCAGTTCCTTGGGGACAGGGGATCTCGAGCAGTACTTC
once,TRBD2,TRBJ2-3,TRBV10-3,CAISGLAGVYPDTQYF,TGTGCCATCAGTGGACTAGCGGGAGTTTATCCAGATACGCAGTATTTT
.,.,TRBJ2-5,TRBV2,CASSENTGRETQYF,TGTGCCAGCAGTGAAAATACTGGCAGGGAGACCCAGTACTTC
.,TRBD2,TRBJ2-3,TRBV27,CASSFSGRAGDTQYF,TGTGCCAGCAGTTTTAGCGGGAGGGCCGGGGATACGCAGTATTTT
.,TRBD1,TRBJ1-5,TRBV5-1,CASSLFTGGNQPQHF,TGCGCCAGCAGCTTGTTTACAGGGGGCAATCAGCCCCAGCATTTT
.,TRBD1,TRBJ2-5,TRBV7-2,CASSLRGTVQETQYF,TGTGCCAGCAGCTTAAGGGGGACAGTACAAGAGACCCAGTACTTC
.,TRBD2,TRBJ2-1,TRBV7-2,CASSLGTSGGIIRDEQFF,TGTGCCAGCAGCTTAGGGACTAGCGGGGGAATTATTCGGGATGAGCAGTTCTTC
.,TRBD2,TRBJ2-1,TRBV19,CASIPSGRYNEQFF,TGTGCCAGTATCCCTAGCGGGAGGTACAATGAGCAGTTCTTC
.,.,TRBJ2-7,TRBV6-5,CASRDIRAATYEQYF,TGTGCCAGCAGAGATATCCGGGCGGCCACCTACGAGCAGTACTTC
few,TRBD1,TRBJ2-2,TRBV28,CASTDRGRVAIPIDTGELFF,TGTGCCAGCACCGACAGGGGGCGCGTGGCTATCCCGATAGACACCGGGGAGCTGTTTTTT
once,TRBD1,TRBJ1-5,TRBV6-1,CASSEGTGGPPQHF,TGTGCCAGCAGTGAAGGGACAGGGGGTCCGCCCCAGCATTTT
.,.,TRBJ2-7,TRBV5-6,CASSLVKTGDVHEQYF,TGTGCCAGCAGCTTGGTTAAGACGGGAGATGTCCACGAGCAGTACTTC
.,.,TRBJ2-5,TRBV7-8,CASSLGFAARMRQETQYF,TGTGCCAGCAGCTTAGGATTTGCAGCGAGGATGCGCCAAGAGACCCAGTACTTC
.,.,TRBJ1-5,TRBV6-1,CASSEVVNQPQHF,TGTGCCAGCAGTGAAGTTGTCAATCAGCCCCAGCATTTT
.,.,TRBJ2-7,TRBV2,CASRDNPATYEQYF,TGTGCCAGCAGAGACAACCCTGCCACCTACGAGCAGTACTTC
few,TRBD2,TRBJ2-1,TRBV28,CASSRGTSGSWLVDNEQFF,TGTGCCAGCAGCCGTGGGACTAGCGGGAGTTGGTTAGTGGACAATGAGCAGTTCTTC
.,TRBD2,TRBJ2-3,TRBV5-1,CASSLGLAGADTQYF,TGCGCCAGCAGCTTGGGGCTAGCGGGAGCAGATACGCAGTATTTT
.,TRBD2,TRBJ2-1,TRBV11-3,CASSVLAETQFF,TGTGCCAGCAGCGTGCTAGCGGAGACGCAGTTCTTC
.,.,TRBJ2-7,TRBV5-1,CASSPLRGDGDEQYF,TGCGCCAGCAGCCCCCTACGTGGTGACGGCGACGAGCAGTACTTC
.,TRBD1,TRBJ1-2,TRBV19,CASSISRDRRYGYTF,TGTGCCAGTAGCATATCCCGGGACAGACGCTATGGCTACACCTTC